One T cell receptor beta chain is described in this entry. These data belong to a study of immune cell composition in non-small cell lung cancer. This CDR3 comprises 14 residues. From germline, CDR1 is LNHNV and CDR2 YYDKDF (reference sequence). The V segment lost 3 bases and the J segment 3 bases; nucleotides outside the gene matches: 5. Repertoires were generated with immunoSEQ multiplex PCR, while TCRdb's copy carries only in-frame clones and drops some. The repertoire consists of 1,500 to 2,000 clones, with approximately 78% occurring once and the leading ten covering roughly a tenth. Sequencing was done on a sample of lung tumor tissue. This clonotype was obtained from a human donor with non-small cell lung cancer. V and J are TRBV15 and TRBJ2-7; the match to TRBD1 covers 7 bases. CDR3 nucleotides: TGTGCCACCAGCAGGAGGGGGCAGCTCTACGAGCAGTACTTC. This sequence encodes CATSRRGQLYEQYF.